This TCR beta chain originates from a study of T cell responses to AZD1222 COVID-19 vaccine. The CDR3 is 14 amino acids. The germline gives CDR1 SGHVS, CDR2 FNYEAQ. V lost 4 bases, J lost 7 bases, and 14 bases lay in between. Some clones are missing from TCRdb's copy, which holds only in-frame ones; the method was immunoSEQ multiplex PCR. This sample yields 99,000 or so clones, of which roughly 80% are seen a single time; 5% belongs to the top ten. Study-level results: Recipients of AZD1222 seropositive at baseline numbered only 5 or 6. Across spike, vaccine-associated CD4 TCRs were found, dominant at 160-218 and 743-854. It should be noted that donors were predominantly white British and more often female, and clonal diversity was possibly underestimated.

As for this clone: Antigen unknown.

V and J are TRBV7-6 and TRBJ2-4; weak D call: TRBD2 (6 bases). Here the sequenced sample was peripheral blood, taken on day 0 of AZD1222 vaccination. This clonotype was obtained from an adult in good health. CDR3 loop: CASSSPGGRNIQYF. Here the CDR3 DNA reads TGTGCCAGCAGCTCCCCCGGGGGACGGAACATTCAGTACTTC.